The T cell receptor beta chain under discussion was sequenced for a study of blood T cell repertoires in COVID-19. Produced via immunoSEQ multiplex PCR; TCRdb's table is partial and in-frame only. The sample records 100,000 to 150,000 clones, roughly 83% being singletons. V was pared by 1 base and J by 4 bases, with 4 bases of the junction left unmatched. Germline V gene data show CDR1 as MGHRA and CDR2 as YSYEKL. The CDR3 has 17 residues. The specimen sequenced was peripheral blood. The sequence came from a young woman who had recovered from COVID-19. V and J are TRBV4-1 and TRBJ2-3, with 14 nucleotides matching TRBD2. In nucleotides, the CDR3 is TGCGCCAGCAGCCAAGCGACTAGCGGGAGGGGTGCAGATACGCAGTATTTT. Translated: CASSQATSGRGADTQYF.